The 26 T cell receptor beta chains presented below share a single source sample, sequenced in a study of blood T cell repertoires in COVID-19. Clones were read by immunoSEQ multiplex PCR, and TCRdb kept only the in-frame ones, dropping some. The sample lists fewer than 400,000 clones; roughly 85% were seen once. The sequenced material came from peripheral blood. The receptors derive from a woman aged 18 to 35 with acute or convalescent COVID-19.

The chain carries TRBV19 and TRBJ2-1; D is unresolved. Trimming removed 1 base at V and 5 bases at J, with 9 bases between. The CDR3 length is 14 residues. Germline V CDR1 and CDR2: LNHDA, SQIVND (reference sequence). CDR3 nucleotide sequence: TGTGCCAGTAGTATAGTCGAGACTGACAATGAGCAGTTCTTC. It specifies CASSIVETDNEQFF. Complete variable domain (other parts from reference TRBV19 and TRBJ2-1): DGGITQSPKYLFRKEGQNVTLSCEQNLNHDAMYWYRQDPGQGLRLIYYSQIVNDFQKGDIAEGYSVSREKKESFPLTVTSAQKNPTAFYLCASSIVETDNEQFFGPGTRLTVL.

This clone was counted between two and nine times. This chain links TRBV7-7 with TRBJ2-2, with D maybe TRBD2 (6 bases). The germline gives CDR1 SSHAT, CDR2 FNYEAQ (reference sequence). Trimming stripped 5 bases from V and 5 bases from J, with 21 bases between. This CDR3 has 17 amino acids. CDR3 DNA: TGTGCCAGCAGCCCGGGGGAAGGGCGGGGTGTGACCGGGGAGCTGTTTTTT. It codes for CASSPGEGRGVTGELFF.

The gene calls are TRBV7-2 and TRBJ1-4; no firm D call. Trimming shortened V by 1 base and J by 1 base, and 13 bases separated the two germline ends. The CDR3 has 17 amino acids. Germline CDR1 SGHTA, CDR2 FQGNSA. CDR3 sequence: CASSLGRGALTNEKLFF. The DNA for the CDR3 is TGTGCCAGCAGCTTAGGCCGGGGAGCTTTAACTAATGAAAAACTGTTTTTT.

V usage is TRBV7-2 and J usage is TRBJ1-2; D unresolved. V was shortened by 4 bases and J by 8 bases, with 23 bases between the two germline ends. Germline V CDR1 and CDR2: SGHTA, FQGNSA. This CDR3 region has 16 residues. Here the CDR3 reads CASSSDGGPTIRGYTF. Written as DNA, the CDR3 is TGTGCCAGCAGCTCAGACGGCGGTCCTACTATAAGGGGCTACACCTTC.

This chain links TRBV5-6 with TRBJ2-5; D call uncertain. There are 14 residues in the CDR3. Germline lookup yields CDR1 SGHDT and CDR2 YYEEEE. V was cut by 4 bases and J by 2 bases, with 12 bases left in between. CDR3 protein: CASSRVYSQETQYF. The CDR3, as DNA: TGTGCCAGCAGCCGGGTTTATTCTCAAGAGACCCAGTACTTC.

The J gene is TRBJ2-2, the V gene TRBV13; D possibly corresponds to TRBD2 (7 bases). The CDR3 consists of 19 residues. Germline values: CDR1 PRHDT, CDR2 FYEKMQ (reference sequence). Trimming shortened V by 4 bases and J by 0 bases, and 21 bases separated the two germline ends. The CDR3, as DNA: TGTGCCAGCAGCTCCTTGCTGGGCGGGGGCCCTCCGAACACCGGGGAGCTGTTTTTT. This codes for CASSSLLGGGPPNTGELFF. The full variable domain, with the rest looked up from reference TRBV13 and TRBJ2-2, is AAGVIQSPRHLIKEKRETATLKCYPIPRHDTVYWYQQGPGQDPQFLISFYEKMQSDKGSIPDRFSAQQFSDYHSELNMSSLELGDSALYFCASSSLLGGGPPNTGELFFGEGSRLTVL.

V usage is TRBV5-1 and J usage is TRBJ2-7; weak D call: TRBD1 (6 bases). Germline V gene lookup returns CDR1 SGHRS and CDR2 YFSETQ. This CDR3 has 14 residues. Trimming cost V 3 bases and J 3 bases, with 13 bases left between them. The CDR3 bases are TGCGCCAGCAGCTACCAGGACAGAGACTACGAGCAGTACTTC. Its protein is CASSYQDRDYEQYF.

The CDR3 loop is CASSQGGGVQETQYF. In nucleotides, the CDR3 is TGCGCCAGCAGCCAAGGAGGGGGGGTACAAGAGACCCAGTACTTC. The J gene is TRBJ2-5, the V gene TRBV4-1; tentatively, D is TRBD2 (7 bases). The CDR3 sequence is 15 residues long. Trimming cost V 1 base and J 2 bases, with 11 bases left between them. Germline CDR1 reads MGHRA; CDR2 reads YSYEKL.

A few counts support this clone. The chain recombines TRBV9 with TRBJ1-1; TRBD1 might be the D (6 bases). V was pared by 4 bases and J by 1 base, with 14 bases between. In germline, CDR1 is SGDLS, CDR2 YYNGEE. This CDR3 comprises 15 residues. The CDR3, as DNA: TGTGCCAGCAGCACCTCCGGGACACCGAACACTGAAGCTTTCTTT. This codes for CASSTSGTPNTEAFF.

The chain has TRBV28 and TRBJ1-2, with D perhaps TRBD1 (5 bases). This CDR3 spans 12 amino acids. Germline-derived CDR1 and CDR2 are MDHEN and SYDVKM. V was clipped by 5 bases and J by 4 bases, with 8 bases between them. The CDR3 spells CASSPQGYGYTF. In DNA form, the CDR3 reads TGTGCCAGCAGTCCGCAGGGCTATGGCTACACCTTC.

This clone was detected once. V usage is TRBV7-9 and J usage is TRBJ2-7, with D perhaps TRBD2 (5 bases). CDR1 is SEHNR, CDR2 FQNEAQ, per germline (reference sequence). Trimming left V 1 base short and J 5 bases short, with 9 bases between. The CDR3 runs to 13 residues. The chain's CDR3 is CASSLGAGDEQYF. The DNA of the CDR3 is TGTGCCAGCAGCTTAGGGGCGGGTGACGAGCAGTACTTC.

The chain uses TRBV24-1 and TRBJ2-7; D not resolved. The CDR3 is 13 amino acids. CDR1 is KGHDR and CDR2 is SFDVKD in the germline V gene. V lost 3 bases to trimming and J lost 0 bases, with 5 bases between them. Here the CDR3 reads CATSDRSSYEQYF. CDR3 DNA sequence: TGTGCCACCAGTGATCGGAGCTCCTACGAGCAGTACTTC.

The CDR3 DNA reads TGTGCCAGCGGCCCCGAGGGCGGGAATTCACCCCTCCACTTT. It codes for CASGPEGGNSPLHF. The chain couples TRBV2 to TRBJ1-6, with no clear D. The CDR3 extends over 14 amino acids. CDR1 is SNHLY, CDR2 FYNNEI, per germline. V lost 8 bases to trimming and J lost 7 bases, with 15 bases between them.

In its sample, this clone was seen once. DNA for the CDR3: TGTGCCAGCAGTGCGGGACAGTTTCGGGGAGAGACCCAGTACTTC. Amino acids: CASSAGQFRGETQYF. The genes are TRBV6-2 or TRBV6-3 and TRBJ2-5, with D maybe TRBD1 (7 bases). Trimming left V 5 bases short and J 4 bases short, with 17 bases between. The CDR3 covers 15 residues. CDR1 is MNHEY, CDR2 SVGEGT, per germline.

J is TRBJ2-7 and V is TRBV5-1; 8 nucleotides align to TRBD1. The germline V gene encodes CDR1 SGHRS and CDR2 YFSETQ. This CDR3 is 16 amino acids long. The J segment lost 5 bases and the V segment lost 0 bases, leaving 10 bases of the junction unmatched. Here the CDR3 reads CASSLEPPTTGDEQYF. The CDR3 region has the DNA TGCGCCAGCAGCTTGGAACCTCCTACGACAGGGGACGAGCAGTACTTC.

The V call is TRBV5-1, the J call TRBJ2-5, with 8 bases matching TRBD2. The J segment lost 4 bases and the V segment lost 0 bases, leaving 8 bases of the junction unmatched. There are 16 residues in the CDR3. Germline V gene lookup returns CDR1 SGHRS and CDR2 YFSETQ. CDR3 residues: CASSLVGLAMGETQYF. CDR3 in DNA: TGCGCCAGCAGCTTGGTAGGACTAGCCATGGGAGAGACCCAGTACTTC.

The chain recombines TRBV9 with TRBJ2-3, with no clear D. Trimming took 4 bases from V and 2 from J, leaving 8 bases between them. Germline V gives CDR1 SGDLS, CDR2 YYNGEE. There are 13 residues in the CDR3. CDR3 DNA: TGTGCCAGCAGCCCGTCCCCCACAGATACGCAGTATTTT. It codes for CASSPSPTDTQYF.

The chain's CDR3 is CASSPSSGAYSYEQYF. The CDR3 DNA is TGTGCCAGCAGTCCCTCTAGCGGGGCTTACTCCTACGAGCAGTACTTC. The genes are TRBV3-1 (or the pseudogene TRBV3-2) and TRBJ2-7, with TRBD2 identical over 9 bases. Per germline, CDR1 LGHDT and CDR2 YNNKEL (reference sequence). Unmatched junction bases numbered 9, after V lost 6 bases and J lost 0 bases. This CDR3 is built from 16 residues.

This clone was seen just once. V is TRBV4-2 and J is TRBJ2-5; D remains unclear. V was clipped by 0 bases and J by 5 bases, with 7 bases between them. Germline CDR1 is LGHNA and CDR2 is YNFKEQ. The CDR3 is made up of 13 amino acids. The CDR3: CASSQERLETQYF. DNA for the CDR3: TGTGCCAGCAGCCAAGAGAGGTTGGAGACCCAGTACTTC.

V gene TRBV5-5 combines with J gene TRBJ2-2; maybe TRBD1 (5 bases). The CDR3 runs 15 residues. Germline CDR1 reads SGHKS; CDR2 reads YYEKEE (reference sequence). Trimming took 1 base from V and 1 from J, leaving 8 bases between them. CDR3 loop: CASSLWGGNTGELFF. The CDR3 DNA follows: TGTGCCAGCAGCTTGTGGGGCGGGAACACCGGGGAGCTGTTTTTT.

The chain recombines TRBV19 with TRBJ1-2; 9 bases agree with TRBD1. This CDR3 spans 16 amino acids. With V trimmed by 3 bases and J by 2 bases, 7 bases remained unmatched. Germline CDR1 LNHDA, CDR2 SQIVND (reference sequence). The CDR3 protein is CASSIEPGQGNYGYTF. For the CDR3, the DNA is TGTGCCAGTAGTATTGAACCGGGACAGGGAAACTATGGCTACACCTTC.

The rearrangement links TRBV7-3 to TRBJ2-7, with 12 bases that match TRBD1. V lost 5 bases and J lost 1; bases outside the gene matches: 3. CDR3 size: 15 residues. Germline-derived CDR1 and CDR2 are SGHTA and FQGTGA. The CDR3 DNA reads as TGTGCCAGCAGCCAGGGACAGGGGGCTTCCTACGAGCAGTACTTC. Protein sequence: CASSQGQGASYEQYF.

The V call is TRBV2, the J call TRBJ1-2; 7 bases are shared with TRBD1. The CDR3 runs 15 residues. The V and J ends lost 1 base and 6 bases, in that order; junction bases with no gene match: 8. In germline, CDR1 is SNHLY, CDR2 FYNNEI. The CDR3: CASSEGNRGGDGYTF. The DNA of the CDR3 is TGTGCCAGCAGTGAAGGGAACAGGGGTGGAGATGGCTACACCTTC.

This chain uses TRBV24-1 with TRBJ2-3; TRBD2 agrees at 7 bases. The CDR3 sequence is 19 residues long. CDR1 is KGHDR and CDR2 is SFDVKD in the germline V gene. The trim removed 9 bases at V and 1 base at J, leaving 21 bases unmatched. The CDR3 nucleotides read TGTGCCACCTTTCTCACCCTGAGGGAGGGCGGGGCCGGCACAGATACGCAGTATTTT. Its protein is CATFLTLREGGAGTDTQYF.

The rearrangement joins TRBV19 to TRBJ2-7, with a weak D call TRBD2 (6 bases). Trimming pared 9 bases from V and 4 bases from J, leaving 13 bases between. Germline values: CDR1 LNHDA, CDR2 SQIVND (reference sequence). There are 12 residues in the CDR3. The CDR3 nucleotides read TGTGCCAGCCGGGACTCTGGTTACGAGCAGTACTTC. Translated, it gives CASRDSGYEQYF.

V gene TRBV10-3 combines with J gene TRBJ2-3; 8 nucleotides agree with TRBD1. CDR1 is ENHRY, CDR2 SYGVKD, per germline. The CDR3 covers 14 residues. V lost 6 bases to trimming and J lost 2 bases; unmatched junction nucleotides: 4. This chain's CDR3 is CAIRGQEVTDTQYF. In DNA form, the CDR3 reads TGTGCCATCAGGGGACAGGAGGTCACAGATACGCAGTATTTT.